The 10 T cell receptor beta chains listed next were all sequenced from one sample in a study of CD8+CD57+ T cells in acquired aplastic anemia. Patients included in sequencing had previously demonstrated CD8+CD57+ cell expansion by flow cytometry. Profiles of TCR beta VDJ and CDR3 were generated from a genomic DNA template. TCRdb used MiXCR to reprocess the reads, holding one entry per CDR3 protein. This repertoire shows some 200,000 distinct CDR3 sequences, roughly 50% found once; its top ten account for 15% to 20%. Sequencing input: sorted CD4+, CD8+, or CD8+CD57+ T cells (not recorded which) from PBMCs. The receptors come from a human donor with aplastic anemia.

This clonotype was recorded a few times. The chain combines TRBV28 with TRBJ2-4; tentatively, D is TRBD1 or TRBD2 (6 bases each). The CDR3 runs 13 residues. The germline V and J ends were trimmed by 6 bases and 8 bases, with 14 bases remaining between them. In germline, CDR1 is MDHEN, CDR2 SYDVKM. The CDR3: CASSLVRGDIQYF. The CDR3, as DNA: TGTGCCAGCAGCCTCGTTAGGGGGGACATTCAGTACTTC. Combining the CDR3 with reference TRBV28 and TRBJ2-4 gives the whole variable domain DVKVTQSSRYLVKRTGEKVFLECVQDMDHENMFWYRQDPGLGLRLIYFSYDVKMKEKGDIPEGYSVSREKKERFSLILESASTNQTSMYLCASSLVRGDIQYFGAGTRLSVL.

This clonotype was counted ten times or more. The chain recombines TRBV7-2 with TRBJ2-7; 7 bases fit TRBD1. V dropped 1 base and J dropped 4; count of bases not matched to a gene: 4. The CDR3 length is 14 residues. Germline V gene data show CDR1 as SGHTA and CDR2 as FQGNSA. CDR3 bases: TGTGCCAGCAGCTTAGTTGGGACAGATTACGAGCAGTACTTC. It codes for CASSLVGTDYEQYF.

The chain joins TRBV9 to TRBJ2-5; tentative D call: TRBD2 (6 bases). The V end was cut by 1 base, the J end by 5 bases, with 9 bases between. The CDR3 has 13 amino acids. The germline gives CDR1 SGDLS, CDR2 YYNGEE. CDR3 region: CASSVRRGETQYF. In nucleotides, the CDR3 is TGTGCCAGCAGCGTAAGGAGGGGTGAGACCCAGTACTTC.

This clonotype occurred many times. The chain is built from TRBV5-8 and TRBJ1-6; D unresolved. The V gene's germline CDR1 is SGHTS and CDR2 YDEGEE. V gave up 4 bases and J gave up 3 bases, with 11 bases separating them. This CDR3 comprises 15 residues. CDR3 loop: CASSPKTGYNSPLHF. For the CDR3, the DNA is TGTGCCAGCAGCCCTAAAACGGGCTATAATTCACCCCTCCACTTT.

The V gene is TRBV9, the J gene TRBJ1-3; tentatively, D is TRBD1 (5 bases). The CDR3 has 15 residues. In germline, CDR1 is SGDLS, CDR2 YYNGEE. The V and J ends lost 3 bases and 1 base respectively, with 11 bases between them. The CDR3 DNA sequence: TGTGCCAGCAGCGCAGGACACCTATCTGGAAACACCATATATTTT. Its translation: CASSAGHLSGNTIYF.

Regarding this clonotype: It may be a read error: a sequence one base away is much more abundant. This likely comes from a read error, as the CDR3 has no conserved phenylalanine or tryptophan at its end. The chain has TRBV20-1 and TRBJ2-7, with D perhaps matching TRBD1 (6 bases). CDR3 length: 15 amino acids. The V and J ends lost 4 bases and 0 bases respectively, with 16 bases between them. Germline CDR1 and CDR2: DFQATT and SNEGSKA (reference sequence). The CDR3 reads CSAIPLQGASYEQYL. As DNA, the CDR3 is TGCAGTGCTATTCCCTTACAGGGTGCCTCCTACGAGCAGTACCTC.

This clonotype appeared many times. The rearrangement links TRBV19 to TRBJ2-7, with D possibly TRBD1 on 6 matching bases. With 3 bases removed from V and 3 bases from J, the gap between germline ends came to 18 bases. The CDR3 spans 16 residues. In germline, CDR1 is LNHDA, CDR2 SQIVND (reference sequence). CDR3: CASSIIYQGRNYEQYF. CDR3 coding DNA: TGTGCCAGTAGTATTATTTATCAGGGGCGGAACTACGAGCAGTACTTC.

This clonotype was seen ten or more times. The V call is TRBV5-1, the J call TRBJ1-2, with a tentative D call TRBD1 (6 bases). V was trimmed by 4 bases and J by 8 bases, leaving 21 bases between them. Germline CDR1 and CDR2: SGHRS and YFSETQ. This CDR3 comprises 15 residues. In DNA, the CDR3 is TGCGCCAGCAGCCCCCAGCCAGGGGAGGGGAAAGGCTACACCTTC. Its translation is CASSPQPGEGKGYTF. Full variable domain (remainder filled in from reference TRBV5-1 and TRBJ1-2): KAGVTQTPRYLIKTRGQQVTLSCSPISGHRSVSWYQQTPGQGLQFLFEYFSETQRNKGNFPGRFSGRQFSNSRSEMNVSTLELGDSALYLCASSPQPGEGKGYTFGSGTRLTVV.

The chain has TRBV15 and TRBJ2-3; D might be TRBD2 (7 bases). The CDR3 extends over 15 amino acids. V lost 5 bases and J 2 bases, leaving 14 bases between the germline ends. Germline CDR1 is LNHNV and CDR2 is YYDKDF (reference sequence). The CDR3 spells CATSGTAGATDTQYF. The CDR3 coding sequence is TGTGCCACCAGCGGTACGGCGGGGGCCACAGATACGCAGTATTTT. Variable domain in full (rest from reference TRBV15 and TRBJ2-3): DAMVIQNPRYQVTQFGKPVTLSCSQTLNHNVMYWYQQKSSQAPKLLFHYYDKDFNNEADTPDNFQSRRPNTSFCFLDIRSPGLGDTAMYLCATSGTAGATDTQYFGPGTRLTVL.

This clonotype has a count of ten or more. V and J are TRBV5-8 and TRBJ2-3, with TRBD1 matching 11 bases. Germline V gives CDR1 SGHTS, CDR2 YDEGEE. The CDR3 consists of 15 residues. J gave up 4 bases and V 5 bases, and 6 bases lay outside the gene matches. The CDR3 is CASRTGTGGPDTQYF. The CDR3 DNA reads as TGTGCCAGCAGGACCGGGACAGGGGGACCAGATACGCAGTATTTT.